This T cell receptor beta chain was documented in a study of blood T cell repertoires in COVID-19. Sequencing used immunoSEQ multiplex PCR; TCRdb keeps in-frame clones, though not all of them. The sample records 350,000 to 450,000 clones, about 90% being singletons. The receptor comes from a man in his forties with acute or convalescent COVID-19. Sequencing input: peripheral blood.

For the CDR3, the DNA is TGTGCCAGCAGCTTGGGGCAGCAGGGTATTGCTGGAAACACCATATATTTT. Translated, it gives CASSLGQQGIAGNTIYF. The chain employs TRBV11-3 and TRBJ1-3; D is possibly TRBD1 (5 bases). The CDR3 spans 17 residues. With 3 bases removed from V and 2 bases from J, the gap between germline ends came to 17 bases. Germline-derived CDR1 and CDR2 are SGHNT and YENEEA.